Following are 8 T cell receptor beta chains from one sample sequenced in a study of blood T cell repertoires in COVID-19. Sequencing used immunoSEQ multiplex PCR; TCRdb keeps in-frame clones, though not all of them. The repertoire holds about 310,000 clones, with roughly 87% as singletons. Specimen: PBMCs or T cells enriched from blood (not recorded which). All receptors come from a woman aged 18-29 years who had recovered from COVID-19.

This chain uses TRBV28 with TRBJ1-1, with TRBD1 as a possible D gene (6 bases). CDR3 length equals 14 residues. The V and J ends lost 8 bases and 0 bases respectively, with 13 bases between them. Per germline, CDR1 MDHEN and CDR2 SYDVKM. CDR3 region: CASLRGTLNTEAFF. The CDR3 nucleotides are TGTGCCAGCCTCAGGGGTACGTTGAACACTGAAGCTTTCTTT.

J is TRBJ1-3 and V is TRBV6-5; tentatively, D is TRBD1 (5 bases). V lost 0 bases to trimming and J lost 0 bases, with 9 bases between them. CDR3 length equals 16 residues. Germline V CDR1 and CDR2: MNHEY, SVGAGI. The CDR3 loop is CASSYSGGLSGNTIYF. The CDR3 region has the DNA TGTGCCAGCAGTTACTCCGGGGGTCTCTCTGGAAACACCATATATTTT.

This clone has a single count. The rearrangement uses TRBV5-4 and TRBJ2-7; 9 nucleotides line up with TRBD2. After removal of 0 bases from V and 3 bases from J, the junction contained 1 base not matched to a gene. Germline CDR1 is SGHNT and CDR2 is YYREEE (reference sequence). The CDR3 loop spans 14 amino acids. The DNA for the CDR3 is TGTGCCAGCAGCTTGGGCGGGAGGGACTACGAGCAGTACTTC. Residues: CASSLGGRDYEQYF.

In its sample, this clone was seen a few times. The chain is built from TRBV5-5 and TRBJ2-2; maybe TRBD2 (7 bases). CDR1 and CDR2 (germline): SGHKS, YYEKEE (reference sequence). The CDR3 has 18 amino acids. The ends were cut back, 5 bases at V and 1 base at J, with 21 bases in the middle. CDR3 DNA: TGTGCCAGCAGGACCAGGGGCCAGGGGAGGGGGAACACCGGGGAGCTGTTTTTT. Its translation: CASRTRGQGRGNTGELFF.

The chain joins TRBV7-2 to TRBJ1-2; TRBD1 matches at 9 bases. CDR3 size: 15 residues. CDR1 SGHTA and CDR2 FQGNSA come from the germline V gene. The junction had 6 bases not matched to a gene; V was cut back by 4 bases and J by 3 bases. The CDR3 DNA sequence: TGTGCCAGCAGCTCTCGGACAGGGGTGTACTATGGCTACACCTTC. It specifies CASSSRTGVYYGYTF.

This clone has a single count. The chain has TRBV19 and TRBJ2-1; 10 nucleotides agree with TRBD2. Per germline, CDR1 LNHDA and CDR2 SQIVND (reference sequence). This CDR3 is built from 14 residues. Germline trimming cut 8 bases from V and 6 bases from J; bases unmatched to any gene: 7. The CDR3: CASSLLAGRNEQFF. CDR3 DNA sequence: TGTGCCAGTTCCCTACTAGCGGGACGCAATGAGCAGTTCTTC. Variable domain in full (rest from reference TRBV19 and TRBJ2-1): DGGITQSPKYLFRKEGQNVTLSCEQNLNHDAMYWYRQDPGQGLRLIYYSQIVNDFQKGDIAEGYSVSREKKESFPLTVTSAQKNPTAFYLCASSLLAGRNEQFFGPGTRLTVL.

The V call is TRBV6-2 or TRBV6-3, the J call TRBJ1-1; a weak D match, TRBD1 (6 bases). Germline V CDR1 and CDR2: MNHEY, SVGEGT. The ends were cut back, 2 bases at V and 4 bases at J, with 8 bases in the middle. This CDR3 has 13 amino acids. CDR3 region: CASSYQTGTEAFF. In DNA, the CDR3 is TGTGCCAGCAGTTACCAGACAGGCACTGAAGCTTTCTTT.

CDR3 bases: TGTGCCAGCAGCTTAGCGTCAGGGGGTGGTGGCTACACCTTC. Protein sequence: CASSLASGGGGYTF. The V call is TRBV11-2, the J call TRBJ1-2; 7 positions match TRBD1. The CDR3 runs 14 residues. Germline lookup yields CDR1 SGHAT and CDR2 FQNNGV. Unmatched junction bases numbered 6, after V lost 1 base and J lost 7 bases.